This T cell receptor (beta chain) was retrieved from a study of cytomegalovirus exposure and HLA in healthy donors (dated 2017 in TCRdb). Regarding the study in general: In an earlier analysis of 587 of the donors, roughly 300 Gb of sequence data and approximately 120 million unique TCR beta sequences from 150 million to 200 million T cells were reported. An early release that covered some 630 HLA-typed donors contained 250 to 350 gigabases of sequencing data and tens of millions of unique TCR sequences. Of the 300 to 500 genotyped donors, 80% to 90% were placed in the genetic ancestry cluster associated with self-reported Caucasian donors. The study aimed to test whether cataloging public T cell receptors could reveal signatures of past pathogen exposure. Using immunosequencing, the study profiled T cell repertoires from around 680 subjects and related those repertoires to cytomegalovirus serostatus. In addition to the first cohort of around 670 subjects, a separate validation cohort of 120 different subjects was used. To predict cytomegalovirus infection status, the study brought together high-throughput TCR immunosequencing, statistical association of individual TCRs with disease status, and machine learning. A later analysis re-examined previously published TCR beta repertoires from just over 650 donors and added high-resolution HLA genotyping to investigate patterns of TCR occurrence. Rather than using new phenotypic data, the later analysis identified candidate immune exposures from TCR beta sequences and from how often those sequences occurred across donors. An earlier analysis of several hundred of the donors applied high-throughput TCR beta sequencing to assess whether each TCR beta V gene segment acted as functional or pseudogenic. Donor age, sex, ethnicity and CMV serostatus were compiled together with the repertoire data. A later genetic analysis used genome-wide SNP genotypes for about three fifths of the 666 donors, treating that subset as a discovery cohort. All discovery cohort repertoires had been generated on a single sequencing platform. HLA typing included class I and class II loci at four-digit resolution. The number of donors typed differed by locus, with about 629-640 for A, B, C, DRB1 and DQB1, roughly 520 for DQA1, 600 to 610 for DPA1, and approximately 470 for DPB1. Roughly 5 DR-DQ haplotypes were handled as single units for association and clustering, since linkage in the cohort was strong. On average, around 230,000 unique TCR beta nucleotide sequences were sequenced per donor among a few hundred genotyped donors of the cohort, with roughly 19% of those sequences being non-productive. What the study reported, not specific to this receptor: A cluster of highly shared sequence variants was judged likely to represent a technical artifact of the sequencing pipeline. Because some donors lacked HLA typing at each locus, the association tests relied only on the typed subset. A total of roughly 160 TCR beta chains were listed by the study as associated with cytomegalovirus. Only TCR beta chains were sequenced in this cohort, and the absence of alpha or paired-chain data limited detectable features. In a later analysis, HLA-associated TCR beta chains were found to be more clonally expanded and to have lower generation probabilities than equally common non-associated chains. Specific HLA alleles were associated with roughly 16,000 TCR beta sequences at a false discovery rate of 0.05 in a later analysis. The only immune exposure information available for the cohort was CMV serostatus. In a later analysis, several top co-occurrence clusters were reported to appear linked to parvovirus B19, influenza, CMV and Epstein-Barr virus. According to a later analysis, TCR association rates differed among HLA loci, with DRB1 alleles showing the most associated TCRs and HLA-C alleles showing the fewest. Strong co-occurrence of HLA alleles, especially DR and DQ, made assigning TCR associations to individual alleles difficult. Compared with the approximately 600-donor mean, donors in an Asian-associated ancestry cluster had fewer N-insertions in productive TCRs, according to a later genetic analysis. Sequencing depth was assumed to be roughly uniform across donors in the presence/absence analyses, though that assumption may not hold. A further reported finding was that TCR beta sequences accurately predicted the HLA-A and HLA-B alleles for most subjects in the first cohort. Broadly in line with IMGT annotations, most TCR beta V segments showed up in productive rearrangements about 90% or about 30% of the time in an earlier analysis of around 600 of the donors. Most TCR sequences were observed very rarely across donors, whereas some public TCRs were present in many individuals. An association between a missense DCLRE1C variant and V-gene and J-gene trimming of TCR beta chains was found in a later genetic analysis and replicated in an independent cohort. In vitro tests confirmed that a few of the cytomegalovirus-associated TCR beta chains recognize cytomegalovirus antigens. Because counts were too low, seventeen rarely observed V segments, including chromosome 9 orphons, were excluded from the earlier analysis of roughly 580 of the donors. Some IMGT-functional V segments, including TRBV6-2 and TRBV6-3, could not be told apart with the 87-base-pair reads, so those segments were excluded. The classifier was reported to diagnose cytomegalovirus status with high specificity and sensitivity in both the original and validation cohorts. Correlated functional status among segregating V segments might be attributable to linkage disequilibrium, but an unknown experimental factor could not be ruled out. In a later analysis, most CMV-associated TCR beta chains were found to appear HLA-restricted, with HLA associations seemingly driven largely by CMV exposure. It was suggested by the authors that the approach could potentially be generalized to other disease states and immunological phenotypes.

The cohort comprised 550 to 700 healthy bone marrow donors. At the time of sampling, all cohort members were nominally healthy, though unrecorded immune exposures were likely present. The donor tested CMV seronegative and was one of the 352 seronegative cohort members. A peripheral blood sample was collected from each donor, and TCR beta sequencing was performed on peripheral blood mononuclear cells. The Qiagen DNeasy Blood Extraction Kit was used to extract genomic DNA from the blood cell samples. Concerning this clone: Its antigen is currently not known. No clone much larger than this one lies a single base away; base qualities are absent.

Counted from cysteine to phenylalanine, this CDR3 has 12 amino acids. The DNA shown is the 36-base CDR3, in frame from base 1. In the germline V gene, CDR1 corresponds to MNHEY and CDR2 to SVGAGI. V and J lose 8 bases and 7 bases, and a span of 15 bases separates them. Library creation used the immunoSEQ multiplex PCR assay. The multiplex PCR relied on a mix of 60 forward primers for TCR Vbeta segments and 13 reverse primers for TCR Jbeta segments. The CDR3 region of rearranged TCR beta genes was amplified from genomic DNA with a multiplex PCR assay. The Illumina HiSeq System was used to sequence the amplified TCR beta libraries as 87-base-pair reads. In the paper's pipeline: A later analysis tallied roughly 78 million unique TCR beta chains across the 700 or so repertoires, and about 12 million of those chains were shared by two or more donors. A nearest-neighbor algorithm error-corrected the raw reads and collapsed the reads into unique sequences, merging closely related sequences to remove PCR and sequencing errors. CDR3 sequences were aligned to IMGT reference sequences to assign V, D and J gene segments. For a sequence to be retained, a match of at least six nucleotides was required to both a V gene segment and a J gene segment. Rearrangements were classified as productive when the CDR3 lacked stop codons and remained in frame with V and J, and all other rearrangements were classified as non-productive. CDR3 was defined according to IMGT convention as the region running from the second conserved V-encoded cysteine to the conserved J-encoded phenylalanine. In an earlier analysis of approximately 590 of the donors, sequences lacking an unambiguous match to a single V gene segment were excluded. An earlier analysis of several hundred of the donors called V segments functional above 56.7% productive rearrangements and segregating when the between-donor standard deviation exceeded 5%. A statistical classification framework was built to diagnose cytomegalovirus status from the catalog of TCR beta chain sequences. In a later analysis, TCR nucleotide sequences were compared against IMGT/GENE-DB human TR gene sequences so that V and J genes could be assigned. A later analysis assigned CDR3 sequences and most-parsimonious VDJ recombination scenarios with the TCRdist pipeline. In a later analysis, each TCR beta chain was defined by its CDR3 amino acid sequence together with its V-gene family, and reads lacking a unique V-gene family were excluded. A later analysis removed 500 to 600 highly shared, low-generation-probability nucleotide sequences to deal with suspected cross-contamination and a sequencing artifact. In a later analysis, a clonal expansion index was calculated for each public chain from normalized within-repertoire ranks of inferred template counts. In a later analysis, generation probabilities were computed with a VDJ recombination model fitted to out-of-frame rearrangements, and the resulting probabilities were checked against IGoR. A later analysis scored TCR-TCR, TCR-HLA and TCR-CMV co-occurrence with hypergeometric tests, applying a repertoire-size bias correction to TCR pairs. A later analysis estimated false discovery rates by permuting HLA or CMV assignments 20 times. In a later analysis, co-occurring TCRs were grouped with DBSCAN, and TCRdist sequence similarity was added when clustering was performed within HLA-allele-positive subsets. Repertoires with fewer than 30,000 or more than 120,000 public chains were left out of co-occurrence clustering, as were five repertoires with anomalous nucleotide sharing. TCRdb carries this immuneACCESS record with in-frame sequences only. Its versions omit some clonotypes, under half of them owing to an unresolved V gene in the studies checked, with the rest unexplained. The V and J calls and the clone size are those of that table, but D and trimming were determined from the DNA. Across this sample there are about 120,000 clones, with about 86% seen only once. Of the sample, 3.9% is held by the ten largest clones.

The clonotype was recovered from a woman aged 30 to 39 in good health and CMV-seronegative. Sequencing was carried out using PBMCs. The V gene is TRBV6-5 and the J gene is TRBJ2-7, and perhaps TRBD2 as D gene, on 6 matching bases. The CDR3 in this case is CASSATSFEQYF. The nucleotide sequence is given as TGTGCCAGCTCCGCGACTAGTTTTGAGCAGTACTTC.